This entry features one T cell receptor (beta chain) sequence. This clone appeared a single time. Its antigen target is currently unknown. It has no much larger one-base neighbor in the sample; base qualities were not kept. These data belong to a study of cytomegalovirus exposure and HLA in healthy donors (dated by TCRdb to the late 2010s). Broadly, across the study: An earlier analysis of roughly 570 of the donors reported 276 Gb of sequence data and 117 million unique TCR beta sequences obtained from 180 million or so T cells. Typing coverage differed by locus: A, B, C, DRB1 and DQB1 were typed in roughly 629-630 donors, DQA1 in approximately 520, DPA1 in around 580, and DPB1 in just under 480. Alongside the repertoire data, information on donor age, sex, ethnicity and CMV serostatus was compiled. Roughly 290 gigabases of sequencing data and approximately 92 million unique TCR sequences made up an early release that covered 500 to 700 HLA-typed donors. Because of strong linkage in the cohort, a handful of DR-DQ haplotypes were treated as single units for association and clustering. HLA typing covered class I and class II loci at four-digit resolution. Using immunosequencing, the study profiled T cell repertoires from about 610 subjects and related those repertoires to cytomegalovirus serostatus. Every discovery cohort repertoire had been produced on one sequencing platform. In a later genetic analysis, genome-wide SNP genotypes for about 60% of the 666 donors were used, and that subset was treated as a discovery cohort. On average, around 230,000 unique TCR beta nucleotide sequences were sequenced per donor among about 400 genotyped donors of the cohort, with 15% to 20% of those sequences being non-productive. Of the roughly 400 genotyped donors, 75% to 85% were placed in the genetic ancestry cluster associated with self-reported Caucasian donors. High-throughput TCR immunosequencing, statistical association of individual TCRs with disease status, and machine learning were combined to predict cytomegalovirus infection status. In an earlier analysis of 500 to 650 of the donors, high-throughput TCR beta sequencing was used to judge whether each TCR beta V gene segment behaved as functional or pseudogenic. To study patterns of TCR occurrence, a later analysis re-analyzed previously published TCR beta repertoires from 666 donors and added high-resolution HLA genotyping. Besides the first cohort of about 730 subjects, a separate validation cohort made up of 120 different subjects was used. The aim of the study was to test whether cataloging public T cell receptors could identify signatures of past pathogen exposure. Rather than using new phenotypic data, the later analysis identified candidate immune exposures from TCR beta sequences and from how often those sequences occurred across donors. Broader findings and caveats from the paper: Specific HLA alleles were associated with 16,951 TCR beta sequences at a false discovery rate of 0.05 in a later analysis. In a later analysis, HLA-associated TCR beta chains showed more clonal expansion and lower generation probabilities than non-associated chains that were equally common. In a later analysis, the rate of TCR association differed among HLA loci, with DRB1 alleles having the most associated TCRs and HLA-C alleles having the fewest. A further reported finding was that TCR beta sequences accurately predicted the HLA-A and HLA-B alleles for most subjects in the first cohort. In this cohort, only TCR beta chains were sequenced, and detectable features were limited by the absence of alpha or paired-chain data. The only immune exposure information available for the cohort was CMV serostatus. A few of the identified cytomegalovirus-associated TCR beta chains were confirmed in vitro to be specific for cytomegalovirus antigens. Across donors, most TCR sequences were observed very rarely, whereas some public TCRs were present in many individuals. The 87-base-pair reads could not distinguish some IMGT-functional V segments, including TRBV6-2 and TRBV6-3, so those segments were excluded. A later analysis reported that several top co-occurrence clusters appeared linked to parvovirus B19, influenza, CMV and Epstein-Barr virus. An association between a missense DCLRE1C variant and V-gene and J-gene trimming of TCR beta chains was found in a later genetic analysis and replicated in an independent cohort. Strong co-occurrence of HLA alleles, especially DR and DQ, made assigning TCR associations to individual alleles difficult. In an earlier analysis of approximately 590 of the donors, most TCR beta V segments appeared in productive rearrangements about 87% or about 30% of the time, broadly matching IMGT annotations. Because HLA typing was unavailable for some donors at each locus, only the typed subset was used in association tests. A total of 150 to 200 TCR beta chains were listed by the study as associated with cytomegalovirus. Linkage disequilibrium might explain the correlated functional status among segregating V segments, but an unknown experimental factor could not be excluded. The sequencing pipeline was judged likely to have produced a cluster of highly shared sequence variants as a technical artifact. Sequencing depth was assumed to be roughly uniform across donors in the presence/absence analyses, though that assumption may not hold. According to a later analysis, most CMV-associated TCR beta chains appeared to be HLA-restricted, and the HLA associations seemed to be driven largely by CMV exposure. In both the original and validation cohorts, the classifier was reported to diagnose cytomegalovirus status with high specificity and sensitivity. The authors suggested that the approach could potentially be generalized to other disease states and immunological phenotypes. According to a later genetic analysis, donors in an Asian-associated ancestry cluster had fewer N-insertions in productive TCRs than the approximately 630-donor mean. Because counts were too low, 15 or so rarely observed V segments, including chromosome 9 orphons, were excluded from the earlier analysis of about 500 of the donors.

Per the germline V gene, ENHRY is the CDR1 and SYGVKD is the CDR2. The CDR3 has 15 amino acids, counting the end cysteine and valine. The read is trimmed to its CDR3 DNA, 45 bases read in frame from base 1. V gives up 3 bases and J gives up 4 bases, and the segment between their germline ends measures 16 bases. The method was the immunoSEQ multiplex PCR assay. For the multiplex PCR, a mixture combining 60 forward primers for TCR Vbeta segments and 13 reverse primers for TCR Jbeta segments was used. A multiplex PCR assay on genomic DNA amplified the CDR3 region of rearranged TCR beta genes. Amplified TCR beta libraries were sequenced as 87-base-pair reads on the Illumina HiSeq System. In the original analysis: A later analysis counted about 80 million unique TCR beta chains across the approximately 700 repertoires, and some 11 million of these chains were shared by at least two donors. A nearest-neighbor algorithm error-corrected the raw reads and collapsed the reads into unique sequences, merging closely related sequences to remove PCR and sequencing errors. To assign V, D and J gene segments, CDR3 sequences were aligned to IMGT reference sequences. For a sequence to be retained, a match of at least six nucleotides to both a V gene segment and a J gene segment was required. A rearrangement was called productive if the CDR3 had no stop codons and remained in frame with V and J, and every other rearrangement was called non-productive. Following IMGT convention, CDR3 was defined as the stretch from the second conserved V-encoded cysteine to the conserved J-encoded phenylalanine. Sequences without an unambiguous match to a single V gene segment were excluded from the earlier analysis of about 630 of the donors. An earlier analysis of several hundred of the donors classified V segments as functional when productive rearrangements were above 56.7% and as segregating when the standard deviation between donors was above 5%. A statistical classification framework was developed to diagnose cytomegalovirus status using the catalog of TCR beta chain sequences. In a later analysis, V and J genes were assigned by comparing TCR nucleotide sequences against IMGT/GENE-DB human TR gene sequences. A later analysis assigned CDR3 sequences and most-parsimonious VDJ recombination scenarios with the TCRdist pipeline. In a later analysis, each TCR beta chain was defined by its CDR3 amino acid sequence together with its V-gene family, and reads without a unique V-gene family were excluded. To address suspected cross-contamination and a sequencing artifact, a later analysis removed around 590 highly shared, low-generation-probability nucleotide sequences. In a later analysis, a clonal expansion index was calculated for each public chain from normalized within-repertoire ranks of inferred template counts. A later analysis computed generation probabilities with a VDJ recombination model fitted to out-of-frame rearrangements, and checked the results against IGoR. A later analysis scored TCR-TCR, TCR-HLA and TCR-CMV co-occurrence with hypergeometric tests, applying a repertoire-size bias correction to TCR pairs. In a later analysis, false discovery rates were estimated by permuting HLA or CMV assignments 20 times. In a later analysis, co-occurring TCRs were grouped with DBSCAN, and TCRdist sequence similarity was added when clustering was performed within HLA-allele-positive subsets. Co-occurrence clustering excluded repertoires with fewer than 30,000 or more than 120,000 public chains, plus five with anomalous nucleotide sharing. TCRdb holds this immuneACCESS table with in-frame rearrangements only. Some clones are missing; in checked studies, unresolved V genes explain under half, and the rest has no known cause. Clone size and V and J calls were adopted from that table, with D and trimming inferred from the DNA. The sample table contains under 110,000 clones; only one count was recorded for under 85% of them. The ten biggest clones cover over 3.5% of the sample.

The cohort consisted of 670 or so healthy bone marrow donors. At the time of sampling, all cohort members were nominally healthy, though unrecorded immune exposures were likely present. The donor tested CMV seronegative, placing the donor among the 350 to 400 seronegative members of the cohort. Each donor provided a peripheral blood sample, and peripheral blood mononuclear cells were used for TCR beta sequencing. Genomic DNA was extracted from the blood cell samples with the Qiagen DNeasy Blood Extraction Kit. The rearrangement joined TRBV10-3 to TRBJ2-7, and possibly TRBD2, on 5 matching bases. The clonotype originates from a man aged 35-49 years in good health and CMV-seronegative. What was sequenced was PBMCs. In nucleotides, the sequence is TGTGCCATCAGTGACAACCGGAAAGGCGGGTACGAGCAGTACGTC. This yields the protein CAISDNRKGGYEQYV.